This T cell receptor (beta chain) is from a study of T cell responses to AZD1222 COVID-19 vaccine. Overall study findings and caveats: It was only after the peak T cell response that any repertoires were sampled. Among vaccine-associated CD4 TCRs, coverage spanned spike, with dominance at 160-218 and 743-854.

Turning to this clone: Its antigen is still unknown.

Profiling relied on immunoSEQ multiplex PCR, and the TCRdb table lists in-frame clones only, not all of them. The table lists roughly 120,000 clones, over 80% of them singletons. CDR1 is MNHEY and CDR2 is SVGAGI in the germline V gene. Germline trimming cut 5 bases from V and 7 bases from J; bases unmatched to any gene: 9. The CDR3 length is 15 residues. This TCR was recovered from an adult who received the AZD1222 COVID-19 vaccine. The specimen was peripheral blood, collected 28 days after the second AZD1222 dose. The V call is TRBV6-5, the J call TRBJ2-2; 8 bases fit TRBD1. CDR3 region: CASSQSRTGIGELFF. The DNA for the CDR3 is TGTGCCAGCAGTCAATCACGGACAGGGATCGGGGAGCTGTTTTTT.